These 13 T cell receptor beta chains share one sample of origin, sequenced in a study of T cell changes during pregnancy in multiple sclerosis. The repertoire was sequenced with immunoSEQ multiplex PCR; TCRdb's copy has only in-frame clones and lacks some. Of around 130,000 clones in the sample, approximately 96% are singletons; the top ten hold roughly 0.44%. The sample was peripheral blood, taken after pregnancy. These receptors were collected from a female donor with multiple sclerosis, enrolled in a pregnancy study.

The rearrangement joins TRBV7-9 to TRBJ2-1, with TRBD2 identical over 7 bases. The CDR3 has 12 residues. Germline CDR1 SEHNR, CDR2 FQNEAQ (reference sequence). V was pared by 4 bases and J by 7 bases, with 1 base of the junction left unmatched. The CDR3 DNA reads as TGTGCCAGCAGCTCTAGCGGTAATGAGCAGTTCTTC. Amino acids: CASSSSGNEQFF.

The rearrangement uses TRBV6-5 and TRBJ2-2; 7 nucleotides agree with TRBD1. Losses at the gene ends were 11 bases for V and 1 base for J; bases not matched to a gene: 7. This CDR3 spans 14 amino acids. Germline lookup yields CDR1 MNHEY and CDR2 SVGAGI. The CDR3 DNA follows: TGTGCCGGACGGGACAGCTTGAACACCGGGGAGCTGTTTTTT. Its translation is CAGRDSLNTGELFF.

This chain uses TRBV27 with TRBJ2-7; TRBD2 matches 8 bases. Germline-derived CDR1 and CDR2 are MNHEY and SMNVEV (reference sequence). The V segment lost 5 bases and the J segment 2 bases; nucleotides outside the gene matches: 11. The CDR3 consists of 16 residues. The CDR3, as DNA: TGTGCCAGCAGTCCCCGAGCGGGAGTGGCAGCCTACGAGCAGTACTTC. This gives the protein CASSPRAGVAAYEQYF.

V gene TRBV6-6 combines with J gene TRBJ2-1, with 8 bases aligning to TRBD1. The CDR3 length is 16 residues. V trimming: 0 bases; J trimming: 4 bases; junction bases outside the gene matches: 5. Looked up from germline, CDR1 is MNHNY and CDR2 is SVGAGI (reference sequence). CDR3 sequence: CASSYSSDRGYNEQFF. The CDR3 DNA sequence: TGTGCCAGCAGTTACTCGAGCGACAGGGGTTACAATGAGCAGTTCTTC.

The chain's CDR3 is CASRQGDIQYF. CDR3 DNA: TGTGCCAGTAGACAGGGAGACATTCAGTACTTC. V gene TRBV19 combines with J gene TRBJ2-4; TRBD1 is a possible D gene (6 bases). The CDR3 is 11 amino acids. Trimming removed 6 bases at V and 8 bases at J, with 8 bases between. Per the germline V gene, CDR1 is LNHDA and CDR2 is SQIVND (reference sequence).

V usage is TRBV7-2 and J usage is TRBJ1-1; 9 positions match TRBD1. Germline trimming cut 5 bases from V and 0 bases from J; bases unmatched to any gene: 10. This CDR3 is built from 17 residues. From germline, CDR1 is SGHTA and CDR2 FQGNSA. CDR3 sequence reads: CASSPTGGIRMNTEAFF. DNA for the CDR3: TGTGCCAGCAGCCCCACAGGGGGCATTAGGATGAACACTGAAGCTTTCTTT. The variable domain in full, completed from reference TRBV7-2 and TRBJ1-1, reads GAGVSQSPSNKVTEKGKDVELRCDPISGHTALYWYRQSLGQGLEFLIYFQGNSAPDKSGLPSDRFSAERTGGSVSTLTIQRTQQEDSAVYLCASSPTGGIRMNTEAFFGQGTRLTVV.

The genes are TRBV19 and TRBJ2-5, with D possibly matching TRBD2 (5 bases). V was shortened by 5 bases and J by 1 base, with 14 bases between the two germline ends. The CDR3 spans 15 residues. Germline CDR1 is LNHDA and CDR2 is SQIVND (reference sequence). The CDR3 here is CASSGPGNLQETQYF. CDR3 nucleotide sequence: TGTGCCAGTAGTGGGCCGGGAAACCTCCAAGAGACCCAGTACTTC.

V gene TRBV27 combines with J gene TRBJ1-5; 9 bases agree with TRBD1. CDR1 and CDR2 from the germline V gene are MNHEY and SMNVEV (reference sequence). After removal of 5 bases from V and 5 bases from J, the junction contained 10 bases not matched to a gene. This CDR3 contains 16 residues. CDR3 protein: CASSVAPGQGYQPQHF. The CDR3 bases are TGTGCCAGCAGTGTCGCACCGGGACAGGGTTATCAGCCCCAGCATTTT.

The chain carries TRBV19 and TRBJ2-2, with 7 bases lining up with TRBD2. V lost 3 bases, J lost 4 bases, and 8 bases stayed unmatched. CDR3 size: 16 residues. Germline V gene sequence: CDR1 LNHDA, CDR2 SQIVND (reference sequence). Here the CDR3 DNA reads TGTGCCAGTAGTATCCGGGGTCCGGGGGGCACCGGGGAGCTGTTTTTT. Its translation is CASSIRGPGGTGELFF.

This clone occurred once. The genes are TRBV19 and TRBJ2-1, with TRBD2 matching over 7 bases. CDR3 size: 15 residues. J gave up 9 bases and V 3 bases, and 11 bases lay outside the gene matches. Looked up from germline, CDR1 is LNHDA and CDR2 is SQIVND (reference sequence). The CDR3, as DNA: TGTGCCAGTAGTATTGGACTAGGCCGGTTCGGTGAGCAGTTCTTC. Translated: CASSIGLGRFGEQFF.

The chain carries TRBV7-9 and TRBJ2-1; TRBD2 agrees at 13 bases. The J segment lost 9 bases and the V segment lost 4 bases, leaving 6 bases of the junction unmatched. Looked up from germline, CDR1 is SEHNR and CDR2 is FQNEAQ (reference sequence). The CDR3 spans 15 residues. The CDR3 DNA reads as TGTGCCAGCAGCTCTCGGACTAGCGGGAGTGCTGAGCAGTTCTTC. Protein sequence: CASSSRTSGSAEQFF.

The rearrangement joins TRBV9 to TRBJ2-1; a possible D gene is TRBD1 (5 bases). V dropped 1 base and J dropped 3 bases, with 11 bases sitting between them. This CDR3 spans 15 amino acids. The germline CDR1 and CDR2 sequences are SGDLS and YYNGEE. CDR3 sequence (DNA): TGTGCCAGCAGCGTACAGGGTCAAAGCTACAATGAGCAGTTCTTC. Amino acids: CASSVQGQSYNEQFF.

The chain combines TRBV7-2 with TRBJ1-2; D unresolved. With 4 bases removed from V and 12 bases from J, the gap between germline ends came to 15 bases. CDR1 is SGHTA and CDR2 is FQGNSA in the germline V gene. This CDR3 contains 12 residues. In DNA form, the CDR3 reads TGTGCCAGCAGCTACGGCGGGAACGAGAACACCTTC. It encodes CASSYGGNENTF.